Each of the 28 T cell receptor beta chains below was sequenced from the same sample in a study of CD8 T cells in ankylosing spondylitis. Each CDR3 protein gets one entry after TCRdb re-called the 5' RACE reads with MiXCR. The sample has 200,000 to 250,000 distinct CDR3 sequences; approximately 24% are singletons. Sequencing was performed on blood, either unsorted or a sorted T cell fraction (not recorded which). Receptors originate from a male donor with ankylosing spondylitis or in good health (not recorded which).

This clonotype was counted between two and nine times. CDR3 sequence reads: CASSPPGQVDTGELFF. The CDR3 bases are TGTGCCAGCTCACCACCTGGACAGGTCGACACCGGGGAGCTGTTTTTT. The gene calls are TRBV18 and TRBJ2-2; 7 positions agree with TRBD1. This CDR3 region has 16 residues. The trim removed 0 bases at V and 3 bases at J, leaving 4 bases unmatched. Germline V gene sequence: CDR1 KGHSH, CDR2 LQKENI.

This clonotype was observed a handful of times. This sequence joins TRBV20-1 and TRBJ1-1; D remains unclear. The V gene's germline CDR1 is DFQATT and CDR2 SNEGSKA (reference sequence). The V and J ends lost 1 base and 6 bases respectively, with 12 bases between them. There are 13 residues in the CDR3. In DNA form, the CDR3 reads TGCAGTGCTAGAGGCGGGAAGCACCCTGAAGCTTTCTTT. Translation gives CSARGGKHPEAFF.

This clonotype came up a few times. V is TRBV7-2 and J is TRBJ1-5; D is perhaps TRBD1 (5 bases). In germline, CDR1 is SGHTA, CDR2 FQGNSA. The CDR3 contains 15 residues. V shed 4 bases and J shed 6 bases, with 16 bases lying between them. The CDR3 sequence: CASSSGGGITQPQHF. For the CDR3, the DNA is TGTGCCAGCAGCTCCGGGGGGGGGATTACTCAGCCCCAGCATTTT.

V gene TRBV5-1 combines with J gene TRBJ2-1; TRBD2 might be the D (6 bases). Germline V gene lookup returns CDR1 SGHRS and CDR2 YFSETQ. The germline V and J ends were trimmed by 4 bases and 15 bases, with 23 bases remaining between them. The CDR3 sequence is 14 residues long. The CDR3 coding sequence is TGCGCCAGCAGCGTGACTAGGTCCCATCCGGAGGCGTTCTTC. Amino acid sequence: CASSVTRSHPEAFF.

This clonotype was seen many times. The chain recombines TRBV5-1 with TRBJ2-1, with 8 bases that match TRBD2. J was trimmed by 8 bases and V by 6 bases; bases with no gene match: 7. Germline CDR1 SGHRS, CDR2 YFSETQ. The CDR3 loop spans 13 amino acids. The CDR3 DNA reads as TGCGCCAGCATAAGCGGGGGTTCAGATGAGCAGTTCTTC. Translating gives CASISGGSDEQFF.

This chain connects TRBV18 to TRBJ1-3, with no clear D. The V end was cut by 3 bases, the J end by 4 bases, with 7 bases between. The length of the CDR3 is 13 residues. CDR1 and CDR2 from the germline V gene are KGHSH and LQKENI. As DNA, the CDR3 is TGTGCCAGCTCACCGAAACAGGGAAACACCATATATTTT. This codes for CASSPKQGNTIYF.

This clonotype has a count of ten or more. The rearrangement links TRBV29-1 to TRBJ1-1, with D unresolved. The CDR3 loop spans 11 amino acids. V gave up 7 bases and J gave up 8 bases, with 14 bases separating them. Germline-derived CDR1 and CDR2 are SQVTM and ANQGSEA. The CDR3 loop reads CSAREAAEAFF. In nucleotides, the CDR3 is TGCAGCGCTAGGGAAGCCGCCGAAGCTTTCTTT.

This clonotype was recorded at least ten times. The chain uses TRBV20-1 and TRBJ1-1; D is uncertain. Germline V CDR1 and CDR2: DFQATT, SNEGSKA (reference sequence). Trimming left V 0 bases short and J 5 bases short, with 13 bases between. The CDR3 length is 14 residues. The CDR3 loop is CSARDHGVGTEAFF. As DNA, the CDR3 is TGCAGTGCTAGAGATCACGGGGTCGGGACTGAAGCTTTCTTT.

The chain is built from TRBV20-1 and TRBJ2-7, with D tentatively TRBD1 (6 bases). Trimming cost V 3 bases and J 0 bases, with 12 bases left between them. The CDR3 spans 14 residues. The germline V gene has CDR1 DFQATT and CDR2 SNEGSKA (reference sequence). The CDR3 sequence is CSASTTGSSYEQYF. CDR3 DNA sequence: TGCAGTGCTAGTACGACAGGAAGCTCCTACGAGCAGTACTTC.

This clonotype was observed many times. V and J are TRBV24-1 and TRBJ2-3; 8 bases agree with TRBD1. From germline, CDR1 is KGHDR and CDR2 SFDVKD. Trimming took 0 bases from V and 5 from J; bases not matched to a gene: 6. This CDR3 has 16 residues. The CDR3 loop reads CATSDLSPGGLDTQYF. CDR3 DNA: TGTGCCACCAGTGATTTGTCACCAGGGGGCCTAGATACGCAGTATTTT.

This clonotype has at least ten counts. The chain uses TRBV5-1 and TRBJ2-1; 11 bases map to TRBD2. J gave up 4 bases and V 4 bases, and 4 bases lay outside the gene matches. The CDR3 is 15 residues long. Germline assignment: CDR1 SGHRS and CDR2 YFSETQ. CDR3 sequence: CASSTTSGAYNEQFF. The CDR3, as DNA: TGCGCCAGCAGCACGACTAGCGGGGCTTACAATGAGCAGTTCTTC.

V is TRBV20-1 and J is TRBJ2-7; 8 nucleotides line up with TRBD2. The CDR3 spans 14 residues. Germline V gene sequence: CDR1 DFQATT, CDR2 SNEGSKA (reference sequence). After removal of 6 bases from V and 7 bases from J, the junction contained 14 bases not matched to a gene. The DNA for the CDR3 is TGCAGTGCGGGCCTAGCGGGCCATACGAGGGAGCAGTACTTC. Amino acid sequence: CSAGLAGHTREQYF.

This clonotype was seen ten or more times. J is TRBJ1-2 and V is TRBV28; TRBD1 matches 9 bases. Germline lookup yields CDR1 MDHEN and CDR2 SYDVKM. Losses at the gene ends were 4 bases for V and 7 bases for J; bases not matched to a gene: 7. The CDR3 contains 14 residues. CDR3 nucleotides: TGTGCCAGCAGTTCCCGCACAGGGGGCGTTGGCTACACCTTC. This sequence encodes CASSSRTGGVGYTF.

The chain combines TRBV28 with TRBJ2-5, with 8 bases lining up with TRBD2. The CDR3 consists of 15 residues. CDR1 is MDHEN and CDR2 is SYDVKM in the germline V gene. Trimming cost V 6 bases and J 5 bases; bases outside gene matches: 11. CDR3 sequence (DNA): TGTGCCAGCAGCCGTAGCGGGACCCTAAGGGAGACCCAGTACTTC. Translated: CASSRSGTLRETQYF.

The chain has TRBV4-2 and TRBJ1-5; 7 bases are a match to TRBD1. V gave up 2 bases and J gave up 0 bases; unmatched junction bases: 1. From germline, CDR1 is LGHNA and CDR2 YNFKEQ. The length of the CDR3 is 15 residues. CDR3 in DNA: TGTGCCAGCAGCCAACACAGGGGTAGCAATCAGCCCCAGCATTTT. Protein sequence: CASSQHRGSNQPQHF.

This clonotype occurred many times. The chain is built from TRBV29-1 and TRBJ2-7; 7 bases line up with TRBD1. This CDR3 spans 13 amino acids. Germline assignment: CDR1 SQVTM and CDR2 ANQGSEA. The J segment lost 2 bases and the V segment lost 3 bases, leaving 4 bases of the junction unmatched. The CDR3, as DNA: TGCAGCGTTGAGACAGGGTACCCCTACGAGCAGTACTTC. Translated, it gives CSVETGYPYEQYF.

In its sample, this clonotype was seen a few times. The rearrangement links TRBV7-3 to TRBJ2-5, with D perhaps TRBD1 (6 bases). This CDR3 has 13 amino acids. V dropped 6 bases and J dropped 1 base, with 9 bases sitting between them. CDR1 SGHTA and CDR2 FQGTGA come from the germline V gene. CDR3 sequence reads: CASSPDSQETQYF. The CDR3 bases are TGTGCCAGCAGTCCGGACAGCCAAGAGACCCAGTACTTC.

This chain joins TRBV20-1 and TRBJ2-1; 13 bases fit TRBD2. V trimming: 0 bases; J trimming: 11 bases; junction bases outside the gene matches: 10. Germline CDR1 is DFQATT and CDR2 is SNEGSKA (reference sequence). This CDR3 has 16 amino acids. CDR3 sequence reads: CSARDFQLAGGLQQFF. The CDR3 bases are TGCAGTGCTAGAGATTTCCAACTAGCGGGAGGGTTACAGCAGTTCTTC.

This clonotype was seen once. V usage is TRBV20-1 and J usage is TRBJ2-2, with 8 bases lining up with TRBD2. The V and J ends lost 3 bases and 4 bases, in that order; junction bases with no gene match: 13. CDR3 length: 17 amino acids. Germline CDR1 is DFQATT and CDR2 is SNEGSKA (reference sequence). The CDR3 bases are TGCAGTGCTAGTGGGCTAGCGGGTGGGTTCGGCACCGGGGAGCTGTTTTTT. Residues: CSASGLAGGFGTGELFF.

This clonotype was seen repeatedly, ten times or more. The rearrangement links TRBV10-3 to TRBJ2-1; D is undetermined. Per the germline V gene, CDR1 is ENHRY and CDR2 is SYGVKD. The CDR3 consists of 14 residues. The V end lost 8 bases, the J end lost 0 bases, and 11 bases lay between the germline ends. CDR3 coding DNA: TGTGCCATCTCTGACTCGGGCTCCTACAATGAGCAGTTCTTC. It yields the protein CAISDSGSYNEQFF.

This chain connects TRBV20-1 to TRBJ1-3; tentative D call: TRBD1 (5 bases). Between the trimmed V and J ends, which lost 0 bases and 4 bases, there was a span of 13 bases. The CDR3 contains 15 residues. Looked up from germline, CDR1 is DFQATT and CDR2 is SNEGSKA (reference sequence). The CDR3 DNA follows: TGCAGTGCTAGAGATTCACTGAGACAGGGAAACACCATATATTTT. Protein product: CSARDSLRQGNTIYF.

Comments on this clonotype: A read error may explain this, as a much larger clone is one base away. The V gene is TRBV12-3 or TRBV12-4, the J gene TRBJ2-7; D is possibly TRBD1 (6 bases). The CDR3 runs 14 residues. Here the CDR3 DNA reads TGTGCCAGCAGTTTAGGAGGGGGATCCTGCGAGCAGTACTTC. This codes for CASSLGGGSCEQYF.

This clonotype was detected many times. The chain combines TRBV20-1 with TRBJ1-2; 7 nucleotides line up with TRBD1. This CDR3 has 13 amino acids. Germline CDR1 reads DFQATT; CDR2 reads SNEGSKA (reference sequence). V trimming: 0 bases; J trimming: 7 bases; junction bases outside the gene matches: 5. The CDR3 loop reads CSARDETGFGYTF. Here the CDR3 DNA reads TGCAGTGCTAGAGATGAGACAGGGTTTGGCTACACCTTC.

The V call is TRBV10-3, the J call TRBJ2-5; 11 nucleotides match TRBD1. The CDR3 is 17 residues long. CDR1 is ENHRY, CDR2 SYGVKD, per germline. V lost 6 bases, J lost 2 bases, and 11 bases stayed unmatched. CDR3 DNA sequence: TGTGCCATCAGGTCCGGGACAGGGGGTTCGGCTCAAGAGACCCAGTACTTC. It yields the protein CAIRSGTGGSAQETQYF.

This chain uses TRBV5-1 with TRBJ2-7; D remains ambiguous. The CDR3 extends over 14 amino acids. Trimming removed 0 bases from V and 1 base from J, with 8 bases in between. Germline V CDR1 and CDR2: SGHRS, YFSETQ. The CDR3 is CASSLVSESYEQYF. CDR3 bases: TGCGCCAGCAGCTTGGTTTCCGAGTCCTACGAGCAGTACTTC.

This clonotype was counted ten times or more. J is TRBJ2-1 and V is TRBV5-1, with TRBD1 matching over 9 bases. The CDR3 spans 14 residues. V shed 3 bases, J shed 8 bases, and the junction held 6 bases outside the gene matches. Germline assignment: CDR1 SGHRS and CDR2 YFSETQ. Written as DNA, the CDR3 is TGCGCCAGCAGCTGGCGGGACAGGGTGGATGAGCAGTTCTTC. It codes for CASSWRDRVDEQFF.

This clonotype was seen a few times. The genes are TRBV5-1 and TRBJ2-5, with D possibly TRBD2 on 5 matching bases. Germline V gives CDR1 SGHRS, CDR2 YFSETQ. The CDR3 is made up of 16 amino acids. The V gene lost 4 bases and the J gene lost 6 bases, with 22 bases spanning the gap. The CDR3 DNA sequence: TGCGCCAGCAGCCCGACGGGAACCTCCGGGCGTAAGACCCAGTACTTC. Its protein is CASSPTGTSGRKTQYF.

V is TRBV29-1 and J is TRBJ2-3; no firm D call. The CDR3 sequence is 13 residues long. Germline values: CDR1 SQVTM, CDR2 ANQGSEA. The ends were cut back, 6 bases at V and 2 bases at J, with 12 bases in the middle. CDR3 amino acids: CSVQPKPTDTQYF. For the CDR3, the DNA is TGCAGCGTCCAGCCGAAACCCACAGATACGCAGTATTTT.